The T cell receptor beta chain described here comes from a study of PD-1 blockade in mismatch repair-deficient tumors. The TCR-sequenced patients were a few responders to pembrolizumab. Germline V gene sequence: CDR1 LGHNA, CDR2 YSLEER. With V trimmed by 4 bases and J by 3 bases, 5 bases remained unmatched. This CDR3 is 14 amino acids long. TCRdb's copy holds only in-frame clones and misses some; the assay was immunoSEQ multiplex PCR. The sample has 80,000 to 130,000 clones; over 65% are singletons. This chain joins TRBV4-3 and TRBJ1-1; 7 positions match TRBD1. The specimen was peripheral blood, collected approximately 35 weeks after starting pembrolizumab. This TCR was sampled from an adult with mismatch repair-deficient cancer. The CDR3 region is CASSRTGEDTEAFF. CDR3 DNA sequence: TGCGCCAGCAGCCGAACAGGGGAAGACACTGAAGCTTTCTTT.